A selection of T cell receptor beta chains follows, all from one sample in a study of blood T cell repertoires in COVID-19. Data came from immunoSEQ multiplex PCR; TCRdb stores just in-frame clones and leaves some out. The data contain approximately 250,000 clones, about 82% of them seen just once; the ten biggest clones take up approximately 5.1%. The specimen was peripheral blood. Source of these receptors: a man aged 45-65 years with COVID-19, enrolled during active disease. The CDR3 runs from the conserved cysteine through the conserved F or W. Each record gives: CDR3 protein, CDR3 DNA, V gene, clone size, D gene, J gene. A D gene is named only where the DNA matches it firmly. Not every row has a clone size; where given, it reads once, few, many or a size class.

CDR3: CASSATDTLGTEAFF; DNA: TGTGCCAGTAGCGCGACGGACACTCTGGGGACTGAAGCTTTCTTT; V: TRBV19; size: .; D: .; J: TRBJ1-1
CDR3: CASSGGLYYEQYF; DNA: TGTGCCAGCAGCGGGGGGTTGTACTACGAGCAGTACTTC; V: TRBV7-9; size: .; D: .; J: TRBJ2-7
CDR3: CASSLDRGPGYTF; DNA: TGCGCCAGCAGCCTGGACAGGGGGCCTGGCTACACCTTC; V: TRBV5-1; size: .; D: TRBD1; J: TRBJ1-2
CDR3: CASSQLPDGYTF; DNA: TGTGCCAGCAGCCAACTTCCGGATGGCTACACCTTC; V: TRBV3-1/TRBV3-2; size: .; D: .; J: TRBJ1-2
CDR3: CASSRTGFDEQFF; DNA: TGTGCCAGCAGCCGGACAGGGTTCGATGAGCAGTTCTTC; V: TRBV2; size: .; D: TRBD1; J: TRBJ2-1
CDR3: CASSYRAGNYEQYF; DNA: TGTGCCAGCAGTTACCGGGCAGGGAACTACGAGCAGTACTTC; V: TRBV6-5; size: .; D: .; J: TRBJ2-7
CDR3: CASSLGGVNTEAFF; DNA: TGTGCCAGCAGCTTAGGGGGCGTGAACACTGAAGCTTTCTTT; V: TRBV5-4; size: once; D: TRBD1; J: TRBJ1-1
CDR3: CASSEARVEANEKLFF; DNA: TGTGCCAGCAGTGAAGCGCGGGTAGAGGCTAATGAAAAACTGTTTTTT; V: TRBV2; size: .; D: .; J: TRBJ1-4
CDR3: CASGTGGREETQYF; DNA: TGTGCCAGCGGCACAGGGGGAAGGGAGGAGACCCAGTACTTC; V: TRBV27; size: .; D: TRBD1; J: TRBJ2-5
CDR3: CASSVGQSVGGGYTF; DNA: TGTGCCAGCAGCGTAGGACAGTCCGTAGGGGGTGGCTACACCTTC; V: TRBV9; size: .; D: .; J: TRBJ1-2
CDR3: CASSVGGVGSYEQYF; DNA: TGTGCCAGCAGCGTCGGGGGTGTGGGCTCCTACGAGCAGTACTTC; V: TRBV9; size: .; D: .; J: TRBJ2-7
CDR3: CASSQGDRGRGETQYF; DNA: TGTGCCAGCAGCCAAGGGGACAGGGGTCGGGGGGAGACCCAGTACTTC; V: TRBV3-1/TRBV3-2; size: .; D: TRBD1; J: TRBJ2-5
CDR3: CASSPLDRESPEAFF; DNA: TGTGCCAGCAGCCCCCTGGACAGGGAGAGTCCTGAAGCTTTCTTT; V: TRBV9; size: .; D: TRBD1; J: TRBJ1-1
CDR3: CASTTTGGPGNTIYF; DNA: TGTGCCAGCACGACCACAGGAGGGCCTGGAAACACCATATATTTT; V: TRBV28; size: .; D: .; J: TRBJ1-3
CDR3: CASSLGSGDGTDTQYF; DNA: TGTGCCAGCAGCTTAGGGTCCGGGGATGGCACAGATACGCAGTATTTT; V: TRBV7-8; size: .; D: .; J: TRBJ2-3
CDR3: CASSSGADTQYF; DNA: TGCGCCAGCAGCTCCGGGGCAGATACGCAGTATTTT; V: TRBV5-1; size: .; D: .; J: TRBJ2-3
CDR3: CASSYGPGTPSEGLFF; DNA: TGTGCCAGCAGTTACGGTCCCGGGACCCCCTCGGAGGGTCTGTTTTTT; V: TRBV6-5; size: .; D: .; J: TRBJ1-4
CDR3: CASSWGSRSEKLFF; DNA: TGTGCCAGCAGCTGGGGCAGTAGAAGTGAAAAACTGTTTTTT; V: TRBV28; size: .; D: .; J: TRBJ1-4
CDR3: CASSLSRGELFF; DNA: TGTGCCAGCAGTTTGAGCCGGGGGGAGCTGTTTTTT; V: TRBV28; size: few; D: .; J: TRBJ2-2
CDR3: CASSSGQGGTEAFF; DNA: TGTGCCAGCAGCTCAGGACAGGGGGGCACTGAAGCTTTCTTT; V: TRBV6-5; size: .; D: TRBD1; J: TRBJ1-1
CDR3: CASSQDRGANEQYF; DNA: TGCGCCAGCAGCCAAGACAGGGGGGCTAACGAGCAGTACTTC; V: TRBV4-1; size: .; D: .; J: TRBJ2-7
CDR3: CAWSWESETQYF; DNA: TGTGCCTGGAGCTGGGAGTCGGAGACCCAGTACTTC; V: TRBV30; size: .; D: .; J: TRBJ2-5
CDR3: CASSQDGRGRNQPQHF; DNA: TGCGCCAGCAGCCAAGATGGACGGGGGAGGAATCAGCCCCAGCATTTT; V: TRBV4-1; size: .; D: .; J: TRBJ1-5
CDR3: CASSRPPGVHEQYF; DNA: TGTGCCAGCAGCCGGCCCCCAGGGGTGCACGAGCAGTACTTC; V: TRBV28; size: once; D: .; J: TRBJ2-7
CDR3: CASSWQGSVAGAKMGRETQYF; DNA: TGTGCCAGCAGCTGGCAGGGTTCGGTGGCGGGGGCAAAGATGGGACGTGAGACCCAGTACTTC; V: TRBV2; size: .; D: .; J: TRBJ2-5
CDR3: CSVEDLGQGGYEQYF; DNA: TGCAGCGTTGAAGATCTGGGACAGGGGGGCTACGAGCAGTACTTC; V: TRBV29-1; size: .; D: TRBD1; J: TRBJ2-7
CDR3: CASSPGSFSGNTIYF; DNA: TGTGCCAGCAGCCCAGGGTCTTTCTCTGGAAACACCATATATTTT; V: TRBV9; size: .; D: .; J: TRBJ1-3
CDR3: CASSWDRGPLYF; DNA: TGTGCCAGCAGTTGGGACAGGGGGCCACTCTACTTC; V: TRBV12-3/TRBV12-4; size: few; D: TRBD1; J: TRBJ2-7
CDR3: CASTQDRVSPGYTF; DNA: TGTGCCAGTACCCAGGACAGGGTCTCGCCTGGCTACACCTTC; V: TRBV19; size: .; D: TRBD1; J: TRBJ1-2
CDR3: CASRAGLAGGVEQFF; DNA: TGCGCCAGCAGAGCGGGACTAGCGGGGGGAGTTGAGCAGTTCTTC; V: TRBV5-1; size: .; D: TRBD2; J: TRBJ2-1
CDR3: CAWTGTGYGYTF; DNA: TGTGCCTGGACCGGGACAGGATATGGCTACACCTTC; V: TRBV30; size: .; D: TRBD1; J: TRBJ1-2